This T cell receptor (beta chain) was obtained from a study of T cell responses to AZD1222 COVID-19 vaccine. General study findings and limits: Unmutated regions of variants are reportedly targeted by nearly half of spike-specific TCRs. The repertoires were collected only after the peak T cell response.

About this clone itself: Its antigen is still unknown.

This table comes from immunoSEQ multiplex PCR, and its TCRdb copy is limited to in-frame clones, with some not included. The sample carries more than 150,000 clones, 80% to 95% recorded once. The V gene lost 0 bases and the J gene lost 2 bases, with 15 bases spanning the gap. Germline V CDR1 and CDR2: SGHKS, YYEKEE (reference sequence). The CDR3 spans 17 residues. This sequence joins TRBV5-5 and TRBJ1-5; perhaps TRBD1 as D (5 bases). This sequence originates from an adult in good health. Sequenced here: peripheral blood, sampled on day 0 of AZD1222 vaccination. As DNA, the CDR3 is TGTGCCAGCAGCTTGGTTGCAGGGCGAGTGGGCAATCAGCCCCAGCATTTT. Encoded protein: CASSLVAGRVGNQPQHF. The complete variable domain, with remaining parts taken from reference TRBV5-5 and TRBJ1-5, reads DAGVTQSPTHLIKTRGQQVTLRCSPISGHKSVSWYQQVLGQGPQFIFQYYEKEERGRGNFPDRFSARQFPNYSSELNVNALLLGDSALYLCASSLVAGRVGNQPQHFGDGTRLSIL.